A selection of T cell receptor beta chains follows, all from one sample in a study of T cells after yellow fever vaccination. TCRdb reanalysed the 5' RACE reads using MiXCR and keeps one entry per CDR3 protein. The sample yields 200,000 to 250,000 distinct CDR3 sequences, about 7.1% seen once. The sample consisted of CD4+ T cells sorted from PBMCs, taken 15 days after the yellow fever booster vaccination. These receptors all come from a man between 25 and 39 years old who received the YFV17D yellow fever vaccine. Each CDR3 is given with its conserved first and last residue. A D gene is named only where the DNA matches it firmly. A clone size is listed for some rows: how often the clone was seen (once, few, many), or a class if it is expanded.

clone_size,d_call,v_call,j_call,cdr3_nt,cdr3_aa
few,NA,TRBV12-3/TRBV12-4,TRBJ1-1,TGTGCCAGCAGTTTAGAACAGGTATCGACTGAAGCTTTCTTT,CASSLEQVSTEAFF
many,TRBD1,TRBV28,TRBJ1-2,TGTGCCAGCAGTTTATCCCTTCGGACAGGGCAGGACTATGGCTACACCTTC,CASSLSLRTGQDYGYTF
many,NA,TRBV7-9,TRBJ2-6,TGTGCCAGCAGAGGCTCTGGGGCCAACGTCCTGACTTTC,CASRGSGANVLTF
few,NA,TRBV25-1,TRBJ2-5,TGTGCCAGCAAGTGGGGGGCCCAAGAGACCCAGTACTTC,CASKWGAQETQYF
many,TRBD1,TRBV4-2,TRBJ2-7,TGTGCCAGCAGCCAGGACAGGGCCTACGAGCAGTACTTC,CASSQDRAYEQYF
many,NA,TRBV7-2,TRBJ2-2,TGTGCCAGCAGCCTCTCCAGCACCGGGGAGCTGTTTTTT,CASSLSSTGELFF
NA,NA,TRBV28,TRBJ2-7,TGTGCCAGCCGAACGGGTCCCCTCGAGCAGTACTTC,CASRTGPLEQYF
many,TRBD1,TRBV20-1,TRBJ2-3,TGCAGTGCTAAGGACAGGGGGCGCAAGGATACGCAGTATTTT,CSAKDRGRKDTQYF
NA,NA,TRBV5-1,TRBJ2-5,TGCGCCAGCAGCTTGGCTATAGGGGGTCAAGAGACCCAGTACTTC,CASSLAIGGQETQYF
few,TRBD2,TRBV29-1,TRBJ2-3,TGCAGCGTTCGGGCGGGAGTTGAAGATACGCAGTATTTT,CSVRAGVEDTQYF
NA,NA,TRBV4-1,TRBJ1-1,TGCGCCAGCCCACTGGGAATAAGTGCGGCTGAAGCTTTCTTT,CASPLGISAAEAFF
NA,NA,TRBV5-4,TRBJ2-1,TGTGCCAGCAGCTTGGGGGGGAGTAACACTGAGCAGTTCTTC,CASSLGGSNTEQFF
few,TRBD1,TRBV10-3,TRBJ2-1,TGTGCCATCACTCGGGACAGCTCCTACAATGAGCAGTTCTTC,CAITRDSSYNEQFF
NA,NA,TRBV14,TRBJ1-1,TGTGCCAGCAGCCAATTTGAGAGGGCCACTGAAGCTTTCTTT,CASSQFERATEAFF
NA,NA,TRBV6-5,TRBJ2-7,TGTGCCAGCAGGGACTCAGGGGGGGTTTCGGCCTACGAGCAGTACTTC,CASRDSGGVSAYEQYF
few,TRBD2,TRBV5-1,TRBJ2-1,TGCGCCAGCAGCCCCCCGACTAGCGGGAGTACGGATGAGCAGTTCTTC,CASSPPTSGSTDEQFF
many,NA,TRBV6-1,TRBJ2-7,TGTGCCAGCAGTCGGGCCGGACCGTACGAGCAGTACTTC,CASSRAGPYEQYF
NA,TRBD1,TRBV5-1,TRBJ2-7,TGCGCCAGCAGCTTGGCCGGACAGGGGGGCTACGAGCAGTACTTC,CASSLAGQGGYEQYF
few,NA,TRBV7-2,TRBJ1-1,TGTGCCAGCAGCTTAGACAGACCCTGGAACACTGAAGCTTTCTTT,CASSLDRPWNTEAFF
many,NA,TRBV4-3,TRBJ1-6,TGCGCCAGCAGCCAAGATCTAGGGAGCTCCTATAATTCACCCCTCCACTTT,CASSQDLGSSYNSPLHF
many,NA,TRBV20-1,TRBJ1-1,TGCAGTGCTATACGGAGGAAAATGAACACTGAAGCTTTCTTT,CSAIRRKMNTEAFF
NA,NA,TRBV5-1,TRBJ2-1,TGCGCCAGCATTCGGGGGGGGCAGGGGGATGAGCAGTTCTTC,CASIRGGQGDEQFF
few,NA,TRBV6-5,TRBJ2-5,TGTGCCAGCAGTTACACGAGGGGACATGAAGGGACCCAGTACTTC,CASSYTRGHEGTQYF